The rows below give T cell receptor beta chains drawn from one sample of a study of blood T cell repertoires in COVID-19. TCRdb's copy holds only in-frame clones and misses some; the assay was immunoSEQ multiplex PCR. The sample has 110,000 to 150,000 clones, around four fifths seen once. Sequencing was carried out using PBMCs or T cells enriched from blood (not recorded which). Every receptor here comes from a woman aged 40 to 55 who had recovered from COVID-19. The CDR3 runs from the conserved cysteine through the conserved F or W. D genes are given only for firm matches. Not every row has a clone size; where given, it reads once, few, many or a size class.

TRBJ2-7 | TRBV28 | many | NA | CASSFSSYEQYF | TGTGCCAGCAGTTTTTCGTCGTACGAGCAGTACTTC
TRBJ1-1 | TRBV5-4 | NA | TRBD1 | CASSSQGPMAEAFF | TGTGCCAGCAGTTCACAGGGGCCTATGGCTGAAGCTTTCTTT
TRBJ2-7 | TRBV9 | few | NA | CASSVGGYEQYF | TGTGCCAGCAGCGTGGGGGGATACGAGCAGTACTTC
TRBJ1-5 | TRBV7-8 | NA | TRBD1 | CASSRDRAFRSNQPQHF | TGTGCCAGCAGCCGAGACAGGGCATTTCGGAGCAATCAGCCCCAGCATTTT
TRBJ2-1 | TRBV14 | NA | TRBD2 | CASSQGLIAGGSYNEQFF | TGTGCCAGCAGCCAAGGTTTGATAGCGGGGGGCTCCTACAATGAGCAGTTCTTC
TRBJ1-2 | TRBV10-3 | NA | NA | CATTPMWRYGYTF | TGTGCCACGACTCCGATGTGGAGATATGGCTACACCTTC
TRBJ1-1 | TRBV29-1 | NA | TRBD1 | CSVDRQGARAFF | TGCAGCGTTGACCGACAGGGGGCGAGGGCTTTCTTT
TRBJ2-2 | TRBV5-6 | NA | NA | CASSLKLSPGIANTGELFF | TGTGCCAGCAGCTTGAAACTGAGCCCAGGGATAGCGAACACCGGGGAGCTGTTTTTT
TRBJ2-5 | TRBV6-5 | NA | NA | CASSPGGRGETQYF | TGTGCCAGCAGTCCGGGGGGCCGGGGTGAGACCCAGTACTTC
TRBJ2-7 | TRBV15 | NA | NA | CATSRDRHPGSEQYF | TGTGCCACCAGCAGAGATAGACACCCGGGGAGCGAGCAGTACTTC
TRBJ1-2 | TRBV10-3 | NA | NA | CAISQQANYGYTF | TGTGCCATCAGCCAACAGGCTAACTATGGCTACACCTTC
TRBJ2-1 | TRBV18 | NA | NA | CASSPTTSIFYNEQFF | TGTGCCAGCTCACCGACTACTAGCATCTTCTACAATGAGCAGTTCTTC
TRBJ1-3 | TRBV27 | NA | NA | CASSLSGGNTIYF | TGTGCCAGCAGTTTGTCCGGGGGAAACACCATATATTTT
TRBJ2-7 | TRBV6-5 | NA | TRBD1 | CASSYSRTGEFYEQYF | TGTGCCAGCAGTTACTCCAGGACAGGGGAATTCTACGAGCAGTACTTC
TRBJ1-2 | TRBV9 | once | NA | CASSVRVPGAGTIRYTF | TGTGCCAGCAGCGTACGCGTCCCCGGAGCCGGGACAATCCGCTACACCTTC
TRBJ1-6 | TRBV10-3 | NA | TRBD1 | CAISTRQGNNSPLHF | TGTGCCATCAGCACCCGACAGGGCAATAATTCACCCCTCCACTTT
TRBJ2-5 | TRBV5-1 | NA | NA | CATTEGGQETQYF | TGCGCCACCACCGAGGGAGGACAAGAGACCCAGTACTTC
TRBJ2-2 | TRBV19 | once | TRBD2 | CASSSLAGVDTGELFF | TGTGCCAGTAGTTCACTAGCGGGAGTTGACACCGGGGAGCTGTTTTTT
TRBJ2-7 | TRBV13 | NA | TRBD1 | CASSFGDRGHEQYF | TGTGCCAGCAGCTTCGGGGACAGGGGGCACGAGCAGTACTTC
TRBJ2-7 | TRBV30 | NA | TRBD2 | CAWRLADSYEQYF | TGTGCCTGGAGACTAGCGGACTCCTACGAGCAGTACTTC
TRBJ2-7 | TRBV7-9 | NA | TRBD1 | CASSSEGTGSYEQYF | TGTGCCAGCAGCTCTGAGGGGACAGGATCCTACGAGCAGTACTTC
TRBJ2-1 | TRBV28 | NA | NA | CASTTPQGGSYNEQFF | TGTGCCAGCACCACCCCACAGGGGGGGTCCTACAATGAGCAGTTCTTC
TRBJ1-1 | TRBV5-5 | few | NA | CASSPTGGPEAFF | TGTGCCAGCAGCCCCACCGGGGGACCTGAAGCTTTCTTT
TRBJ2-1 | TRBV7-9 | NA | TRBD1 | CASSPGGSYNEQFF | TGTGCCAGCAGCCCAGGGGGTTCTTACAATGAGCAGTTCTTC
TRBJ2-7 | TRBV7-8 | NA | TRBD2 | CASSPGLAGYSRLREQYF | TGTGCCAGCAGCCCTGGACTAGCGGGATATTCGAGATTGAGGGAGCAGTACTTC
TRBJ2-2 | TRBV7-6 | NA | TRBD1 | CASSARTGAHGELFF | TGTGCCAGCAGCGCAAGAACAGGGGCTCACGGGGAGCTGTTTTTT
TRBJ1-2 | TRBV3-1/TRBV3-2 | NA | NA | CASSQDGGLGYTF | TGTGCCAGCAGCCAAGATGGAGGGCTCGGCTACACCTTC
TRBJ1-5 | TRBV29-1 | NA | NA | CSVARDRNQPQHF | TGCAGCGTTGCGAGGGATCGCAATCAGCCCCAGCATTTT
TRBJ2-1 | TRBV5-6 | NA | NA | CASSLGRETNEQFF | TGTGCCAGCAGCTTGGGACGGGAGACGAATGAGCAGTTCTTC
TRBJ1-2 | TRBV2 | NA | TRBD1 | CASRDRVFGYTF | TGTGCCAGCCGGGACAGGGTTTTTGGCTACACCTTC
TRBJ2-3 | TRBV2 | NA | NA | CASIRGRATDTQYF | TGTGCCAGCATCCGGGGTAGAGCCACAGATACGCAGTATTTT